A single sample is the source of the 32 T cell receptor beta chains below, sequenced in a study of blood T cell repertoires in COVID-19. Profiled with immunoSEQ multiplex PCR; TCRdb holds only in-frame clones, not every one. The sample includes approximately 160,000 clones, around 82% of them seen just once. The sample consisted of peripheral blood. Receptors were obtained from a man aged 55-75 years with active or convalescent COVID-19.

CDR3 coding DNA: TGTGCCAGCAGTGAAGTGGGGCAGGGGTACACTGAAGCTTTCTTT. As protein: CASSEVGQGYTEAFF. The V call is TRBV2, the J call TRBJ1-1; tentatively, D is TRBD1 (6 bases). The V gene's germline CDR1 is SNHLY and CDR2 FYNNEI. The CDR3 is 15 residues long. The V end was cut by 1 base, the J end by 3 bases, with 12 bases between. Using reference TRBV2 and TRBJ1-1 for the parts outside the CDR3, the full variable domain is EPEVTQTPSHQVTQMGQEVILRCVPISNHLYFYWYRQILGQKVEFLVSFYNNEISEKSEIFDDQFSVERPDGSNFTLKIRSTKLEDSAMYFCASSEVGQGYTEAFFGQGTRLTVV.

The chain couples TRBV5-4 to TRBJ2-1; no reliable D call. The V end lost 4 bases, the J end lost 3 bases, and 17 bases lay between the germline ends. This CDR3 has 16 residues. The germline gives CDR1 SGHNT, CDR2 YYREEE (reference sequence). The CDR3 coding sequence is TGTGCCAGCAGCCTTTTAGCCGGTACGCTCTACAATGAGCAGTTCTTC. Translation gives CASSLLAGTLYNEQFF.

The V call is TRBV11-3, the J call TRBJ2-1; 10 nucleotides line up with TRBD2. Trimming took 1 base from V and 7 from J; bases not matched to a gene: 4. Germline V gene sequence: CDR1 SGHNT, CDR2 YENEEA. The CDR3 totals 15 residues. For the CDR3, the DNA is TGTGCCAGCAGCTTAGGTAGCGGGGGGTGGAATGAGCAGTTCTTC. The encoded protein is CASSLGSGGWNEQFF. The whole variable domain, remainder taken from reference TRBV11-3 and TRBJ2-1, is EAGVVQSPRYKIIEKKQPVAFWCNPISGHNTLYWYLQNLGQGPELLIRYENEEAVDDSQLPKDRFSAERLKGVDSTLKIQPAELGDSAVYLCASSLGSGGWNEQFFGPGTRLTVL.

This clone has a handful of counts. V and J are TRBV6-5 and TRBJ1-5; D call uncertain. V shed 10 bases and J shed 8 bases, with 15 bases lying between them. CDR1 and CDR2 from the germline V gene are MNHEY and SVGAGI. The CDR3 spans 12 residues. CDR3 region: CATRKGAEPQHF. The CDR3 nucleotides are TGTGCCACCCGAAAGGGAGCGGAGCCCCAGCATTTT.

This clone was seen a handful of times. The chain has TRBV4-1 and TRBJ1-1; D gene uncertain. Between the trimmed V and J ends, which lost 1 base and 0 bases, there was a span of 9 bases. Per germline, CDR1 MGHRA and CDR2 YSYEKL. The CDR3 has 15 residues. CDR3 DNA: TGCGCCAGCAGCCAAGTAGGCGGTTTGAACACTGAAGCTTTCTTT. Amino acids: CASSQVGGLNTEAFF.

The chain has TRBV15 and TRBJ1-2; a weak D match, TRBD1 (5 bases). The CDR3 has 14 residues. Trimming shortened V by 5 bases and J by 7 bases, and 17 bases separated the two germline ends. The V gene's germline CDR1 is LNHNV and CDR2 YYDKDF (reference sequence). CDR3 nucleotide sequence: TGTGCCACCAGCGCCAGGGCAGGGTTGGGTGGCTACACCTTC. Residues: CATSARAGLGGYTF.

The chain employs TRBV10-2 and TRBJ1-2; the match to TRBD1 covers 9 bases. The CDR3 runs 19 residues. Germline-derived CDR1 and CDR2 are WSHSY and SAAADI. The junction had 23 bases not matched to a gene; V was cut back by 8 bases and J by 4 bases. For the CDR3, the DNA is TGCGCCAGCGGGCCCGGGACAGGGTTGTCCCCACCGTATTTCTATGGCTACACCTTC. Translating it yields CASGPGTGLSPPYFYGYTF.

V is TRBV11-2 and J is TRBJ2-2, with TRBD2 matching 7 bases. The CDR3 covers 16 residues. Germline V CDR1 and CDR2: SGHAT, FQNNGV. The trim removed 0 bases at V and 1 base at J, leaving 2 bases unmatched. The CDR3 coding sequence is TGTGCCAGCAGCTTAGAGGGCGGGAGGAACACCGGGGAGCTGTTTTTT. Residues: CASSLEGGRNTGELFF.

The gene calls are TRBV10-3 and TRBJ2-1, with 13 bases identical to TRBD2. The CDR3 spans 13 residues. The ends lost 10 bases at V and 7 bases at J; junction bases unmatched: 4. Per the germline V gene, CDR1 is ENHRY and CDR2 is SYGVKD. The CDR3: CATGLAGVNEQFF. CDR3 sequence (DNA): TGTGCCACCGGACTAGCGGGAGTAAATGAGCAGTTCTTC.

The chain recombines TRBV2 with TRBJ2-7; D is possibly TRBD2 (5 bases). V was shortened by 5 bases and J by 6 bases, with 11 bases between the two germline ends. There are 12 residues in the CDR3. In germline, CDR1 is SNHLY, CDR2 FYNNEI. The CDR3 bases are TGTGCCAGCAGTCTTACTAGATTCGAGCAGTACTTC. Its translation: CASSLTRFEQYF.

This clone was counted once. The rearrangement uses TRBV11-2 and TRBJ2-2, with 12 bases fitting TRBD2. The CDR3 is 16 residues long. The V gene's germline CDR1 is SGHAT and CDR2 FQNNGV. V trimming: 5 bases; J trimming: 6 bases; junction bases outside the gene matches: 7. DNA of the CDR3: TGTGCCAGCAGCCCACTAGCGGGGGGTAGCGCCGGGGAGCTGTTTTTT. It translates to CASSPLAGGSAGELFF.

About this clone: At one end the junction does not follow the germline gene, possibly because of a read error. This chain links TRBV6-5 with TRBJ1-5; D might be TRBD1 (6 bases). CDR3 length: 13 amino acids. Germline lookup yields CDR1 MNHEY and CDR2 SVGAGI. CDR3 sequence reads: CASSYGGFGQPVF. The DNA for the CDR3 is TGTGCCAGCAGTTACGGCGGTTTTGGACAGCCTGTGTTT.

V gene TRBV5-1 combines with J gene TRBJ2-7; D is unresolved. The germline V and J ends were trimmed by 4 bases and 4 bases, with 9 bases remaining between them. Germline CDR1 SGHRS, CDR2 YFSETQ. There are 12 residues in the CDR3. CDR3 DNA: TGCGCCAGCAGCCCTGGCGGTTACGAGCAGTACTTC. It yields the protein CASSPGGYEQYF. Drawing the rest from reference TRBV5-1 and TRBJ2-7, the complete variable domain is KAGVTQTPRYLIKTRGQQVTLSCSPISGHRSVSWYQQTPGQGLQFLFEYFSETQRNKGNFPGRFSGRQFSNSRSEMNVSTLELGDSALYLCASSPGGYEQYFGPGTRLTVT.

The CDR3 sequence: CASSSGRQGTDSPLHF. The CDR3, as DNA: TGCGCCAGCAGCTCGGGGAGGCAGGGAACGGATTCACCCCTCCACTTT. The chain employs TRBV5-1 and TRBJ1-6, with a weak D call TRBD1 (5 bases). V lost 3 bases and J lost 8, with 18 bases in between. The CDR3 contains 16 residues. The germline CDR1 and CDR2 sequences are SGHRS and YFSETQ.

The V and J genes are TRBV7-3 and TRBJ2-5; weak D call: TRBD1 (7 bases). Per the germline V gene, CDR1 is SGHTA and CDR2 is FQGTGA. Trimming pared 8 bases from V and 2 bases from J, leaving 15 bases between. The length of the CDR3 is 14 residues. DNA of the CDR3: TGTGCCAGCGCGCGGGACAGTACTCAAGAGACCCAGTACTTC. Translation: CASARDSTQETQYF. Full variable domain (missing parts from reference TRBV7-3 and TRBJ2-5): GAGVSQTPSNKVTEKGKYVELRCDPISGHTALYWYRQSLGQGPEFLIYFQGTGAADDSGLPNDRFFAVRPEGSVSTLKIQRTERGDSAVYLCASARDSTQETQYFGPGTRLLVL.

This chain uses TRBV5-8 with TRBJ2-3, with a tentative D call TRBD2 (5 bases). Germline V CDR1 and CDR2: SGHTS, YDEGEE. Trimming cost V 0 bases and J 2 bases, with 10 bases left between them. CDR3 length: 15 amino acids. CDR3 loop: CASSLAGVTTDTQYF. In nucleotides, the CDR3 is TGTGCCAGCAGCTTGGCCGGGGTTACCACAGATACGCAGTATTTT.

The V call is TRBV9, the J call TRBJ1-6, with D possibly being TRBD1 (6 bases). Germline V gene lookup returns CDR1 SGDLS and CDR2 YYNGEE. The V and J ends lost 0 bases and 3 bases respectively, with 7 bases between them. The CDR3 is 15 amino acids. The CDR3 DNA is TGTGCCAGCAGCGTAGGGACAGACTATAATTCACCCCTCCACTTT. This encodes CASSVGTDYNSPLHF.

The chain is built from TRBV6-5 and TRBJ2-7; 8 bases agree with TRBD1. The CDR3 contains 15 residues. CDR1 and CDR2 from the germline V gene are MNHEY and SVGAGI. V dropped 0 bases and J dropped 3; count of bases not matched to a gene: 4. The CDR3 here is CASSYSGTGGYEQYF. In DNA form, the CDR3 reads TGTGCCAGCAGTTACTCCGGGACAGGTGGCTACGAGCAGTACTTC.

V is TRBV4-1 and J is TRBJ1-5; no reliable D call. This CDR3 is built from 13 residues. Per germline, CDR1 MGHRA and CDR2 YSYEKL. The V end lost 4 bases, the J end lost 6 bases, and 10 bases lay between the germline ends. In DNA form, the CDR3 reads TGCGCCAGCAGCCCCTCTCTAGGTCAGCCCCAGCATTTT. Its protein product is CASSPSLGQPQHF.

V and J are TRBV29-1 and TRBJ2-1, with 7 nucleotides matching TRBD2. The CDR3 spans 12 residues. Per germline, CDR1 SQVTM and CDR2 ANQGSEA. The V segment lost 3 bases and the J segment 8 bases; nucleotides outside the gene matches: 4. The chain's CDR3 is CSVDRGDDEQFF. DNA for the CDR3: TGCAGCGTTGATCGGGGGGACGATGAGCAGTTCTTC.

The V call is TRBV4-2, the J call TRBJ2-1, with 13 bases that match TRBD2. The V segment lost 2 bases and the J segment 3 bases; nucleotides outside the gene matches: 13. There are 20 residues in the CDR3. Germline loops: CDR1 LGHNA, CDR2 YNFKEQ. The CDR3 DNA reads as TGTGCCAGCAGCCAAAGAGCGACTAGCGGGAGGTCCCCATTCTACAATGAGCAGTTCTTC. It encodes CASSQRATSGRSPFYNEQFF.

The rearrangement uses TRBV7-6 and TRBJ1-1; 9 bases match TRBD1. This CDR3 region has 15 residues. Germline V gene lookup returns CDR1 SGHVS and CDR2 FNYEAQ. With 5 bases clipped from V and 7 bases from J, the junction kept 11 bases outside the gene matches. For the CDR3, the DNA is TGTGCCAGCAGCCCAGAGGGACAGGGAGGTGATGAAGCTTTCTTT. It translates to CASSPEGQGGDEAFF.

There are a few counts of this clone. This chain uses TRBV19 with TRBJ1-4; D is unresolved. Trimming removed 7 bases at V and 7 bases at J, with 13 bases between. This CDR3 is 13 amino acids long. Germline CDR1 LNHDA, CDR2 SQIVND (reference sequence). CDR3 in amino acids: CASTRGVREKLFF. In nucleotides, the CDR3 is TGTGCCAGTACCCGGGGTGTGCGTGAAAAACTGTTTTTT.

V and J are TRBV7-9 and TRBJ1-1; D not certain. With 1 base removed from V and 8 bases from J, the gap between germline ends came to 11 bases. The CDR3 has 13 residues. From germline, CDR1 is SEHNR and CDR2 FQNEAQ (reference sequence). Here the CDR3 DNA reads TGTGCCAGCAGCTTAGAGGGCGGGAGGGAAGCTTTCTTT. It is translated as CASSLEGGREAFF.

The CDR3 reads CASSPQSGQPQHF. CDR3 sequence (DNA): TGTGCCAGCAGTCCCCAATCAGGTCAGCCCCAGCATTTT. The J gene is TRBJ1-5, the V gene TRBV6-5; D not certain. There are 13 residues in the CDR3. Germline lookup yields CDR1 MNHEY and CDR2 SVGAGI. The germline V and J ends were trimmed by 5 bases and 6 bases, with 11 bases remaining between them.

The chain employs TRBV3-1 (or the pseudogene TRBV3-2) and TRBJ1-1; 7 positions match TRBD1. The germline V gene has CDR1 LGHDT and CDR2 YNNKEL (reference sequence). Trimming removed 1 base from V and 4 bases from J; junction bases left unmatched: 3. The CDR3 is made up of 14 amino acids. CDR3 coding DNA: TGTGCCAGCAGCCAAGTACAGGGGAGCACTGAAGCTTTCTTT. This translates into CASSQVQGSTEAFF.

The sample holds one count of this clone. The rearrangement links TRBV7-3 to TRBJ2-3, with D maybe TRBD1 (5 bases). The CDR3 contains 14 residues. Germline CDR1 is SGHTA and CDR2 is FQGTGA. Trimming took off 5 bases at V and 2 bases at J, with 11 bases between the two ends. CDR3 residues: CASSLQGPTDTQYF. The CDR3 region has the DNA TGTGCCAGCAGCCTTCAGGGTCCCACAGATACGCAGTATTTT.

The chain employs TRBV3-1 (or the pseudogene TRBV3-2) and TRBJ1-1; 8 bases fit TRBD1. The CDR3 is 14 amino acids. J gave up 1 base and V 4 bases, and 2 bases lay outside the gene matches. CDR1 is LGHDT and CDR2 is YNNKEL in the germline V gene (reference sequence). This CDR3 is CASSRDRRNTEAFF. Here the CDR3 DNA reads TGTGCCAGCAGCCGGGACAGGAGGAACACTGAAGCTTTCTTT.

The rearrangement links TRBV28 to TRBJ1-1, with D uncertain. V was shortened by 7 bases and J by 1 base, with 13 bases between the two germline ends. This CDR3 has 14 amino acids. Germline CDR1 is MDHEN and CDR2 is SYDVKM. CDR3 bases: TGTGCCAGCACCCCCTCACTAGGGAACACTGAAGCTTTCTTT. Translating gives CASTPSLGNTEAFF.

The chain couples TRBV7-2 to TRBJ1-2, with a weak D call TRBD1 (6 bases). The length of the CDR3 is 13 residues. V was trimmed by 5 bases and J by 8 bases, leaving 15 bases between them. Germline V gives CDR1 SGHTA, CDR2 FQGNSA. The chain's CDR3 is CASSLTGLRGYTF. Written as DNA, the CDR3 is TGTGCCAGCAGCCTGACAGGCTTAAGGGGCTACACCTTC.

This clone has more than one count but fewer than ten. This CDR3 is CASIRTGSNTGELFF. CDR3 in DNA: TGTGCCAGCATCAGGACTGGGTCGAACACCGGGGAGCTGTTTTTT. The rearrangement joins TRBV19 to TRBJ2-2; the D gene is possibly TRBD2 (5 bases). CDR3 length: 15 amino acids. V was trimmed by 9 bases and J by 0 bases, leaving 14 bases between them. The germline V gene encodes CDR1 LNHDA and CDR2 SQIVND (reference sequence).

The V gene is TRBV5-1, the J gene TRBJ2-7; 10 bases map to TRBD2. Looked up from germline, CDR1 is SGHRS and CDR2 is YFSETQ. The J segment lost 2 bases and the V segment lost 2 bases, leaving 7 bases of the junction unmatched. The CDR3 runs to 16 residues. CDR3 sequence (DNA): TGCGCCAGCAGCTTCTCTAGCGGGGGCCAAACCTACGAGCAGTACTTC. It translates to CASSFSSGGQTYEQYF.